Listed here are 20 T cell receptor beta chains from one sample, sequenced in a study of blood T cell repertoires in COVID-19. Generated by immunoSEQ multiplex PCR, the TCRdb table keeps only in-frame clones and is missing some. The repertoire includes 220,000 or so clones, about 83% of them detected once, and 5.5% to 7.5% sits in the top ten. The sequencing input was PBMCs or T cells enriched from blood (not recorded which). The receptors were gathered from a woman aged 40-49 years who had recovered from COVID-19.

The gene calls are TRBV29-1 and TRBJ2-2; 7 bases line up with TRBD2. The CDR3 has 14 amino acids. Germline-derived CDR1 and CDR2 are SQVTM and ANQGSEA. V was pared by 5 bases and J by 3 bases, with 6 bases of the junction left unmatched. The CDR3 coding sequence is TGCAGCGTTAGGCGGGAGAGGGACACCGGGGAGCTGTTTTTT. This encodes CSVRRERDTGELFF.

Written as DNA, the CDR3 is TGTGCCAGCTCACCACCCGGGACTAGCGCTTCCGAGCAGTACTTC. Translation: CASSPPGTSASEQYF. The chain uses TRBV18 and TRBJ2-7; 10 bases align to TRBD2. Germline trimming cut 0 bases from V and 6 bases from J; bases unmatched to any gene: 5. The CDR3 totals 15 residues. Germline V gene sequence: CDR1 KGHSH, CDR2 LQKENI.

The J gene is TRBJ1-4, the V gene TRBV7-2; 8 bases are a match to TRBD1. Germline CDR1 reads SGHTA; CDR2 reads FQGNSA. CDR3 size: 17 residues. V shed 2 bases and J 2 bases; nucleotides not matched to a gene: 7. DNA of the CDR3: TGTGCCAGCAGCTTACAGGGGGCAATACAGACTAATGAAAAACTGTTTTTT. Its protein is CASSLQGAIQTNEKLFF.

This rearrangement joins TRBV5-1 to TRBJ1-6; no clear D. Trimming removed 3 bases at V and 10 bases at J, with 8 bases between. CDR1 and CDR2 from the germline V gene are SGHRS and YFSETQ. CDR3 length equals 12 residues. CDR3 sequence reads: CASSSGRSPLHF. CDR3 in DNA: TGCGCCAGCAGCTCCGGCAGGTCACCCCTCCACTTT.

This rearrangement joins TRBV29-1 to TRBJ1-5; tentative D call: TRBD1 (5 bases). The V end was cut by 4 bases, the J end by 1 base, with 14 bases between. The length of the CDR3 is 15 residues. Germline values: CDR1 SQVTM, CDR2 ANQGSEA. In DNA form, the CDR3 reads TGCAGCGTTGCGGGGGAGAGACTAAGCAATCAGCCCCAGCATTTT. This encodes CSVAGERLSNQPQHF.

V is TRBV28 and J is TRBJ1-1; 8 bases match TRBD1. V was pared by 5 bases and J by 1 base, with 9 bases of the junction left unmatched. The CDR3 consists of 16 residues. Germline V CDR1 and CDR2: MDHEN, SYDVKM. Here the CDR3 DNA reads TGTGCCAGCAGTATTAGACAGGGGAGGGGGAACACTGAAGCTTTCTTT. Residues: CASSIRQGRGNTEAFF.

This clone has only a few counts. V usage is TRBV12-5 and J usage is TRBJ1-2; tentative D call: TRBD1 (5 bases). This CDR3 spans 13 amino acids. Trimming removed 5 bases at V and 8 bases at J, with 15 bases between. Looked up from germline, CDR1 is LGHNT and CDR2 is FRNRAP. CDR3 bases: TGTGCTAGTGGTCCATTCCCAGGGAGGGGCTACACCTTC. Its translation: CASGPFPGRGYTF.

The rearrangement links TRBV29-1 to TRBJ2-1; D is perhaps TRBD2 (7 bases). Trimming left V 3 bases short and J 6 bases short, with 12 bases between. Looked up from germline, CDR1 is SQVTM and CDR2 is ANQGSEA. The CDR3 length is 13 residues. CDR3 sequence: CSVERGRGNEQFF. For the CDR3, the DNA is TGCAGCGTTGAGAGGGGGAGGGGCAATGAGCAGTTCTTC.

The rearrangement uses TRBV28 and TRBJ2-1; 11 bases line up with TRBD2. The V segment lost 6 bases and the J segment 8 bases; nucleotides outside the gene matches: 9. The CDR3 extends over 15 amino acids. The germline CDR1 and CDR2 sequences are MDHEN and SYDVKM. CDR3 bases: TGTGCCAGCAGCTCCGGGACTAGCGGTTCCCATGAGCAGTTCTTC. Amino acids: CASSSGTSGSHEQFF.

V usage is TRBV19 and J usage is TRBJ1-4, with 7 bases lining up with TRBD1. CDR1 is LNHDA, CDR2 SQIVND, per germline (reference sequence). The CDR3 sequence is 14 residues long. V was clipped by 8 bases and J by 5 bases; unmatched bases: 8. This CDR3 is CASSRDSPNEKLFF. The CDR3 nucleotides read TGTGCCAGTTCCCGGGACAGCCCGAATGAAAAACTGTTTTTT.

The chain employs TRBV20-1 and TRBJ2-3; D remains unclear. The germline V gene has CDR1 DFQATT and CDR2 SNEGSKA (reference sequence). The CDR3 is 13 amino acids. Trimming stripped 6 bases from V and 2 bases from J, with 12 bases between. The CDR3 DNA reads as TGCAGTGCAAGTGGCCTAAACACAGATACGCAGTATTTT. Translation gives CSASGLNTDTQYF.

Remarks on this clone: The junction and the germline gene differ at one end; a read error may be behind it. V gene TRBV5-1 combines with J gene TRBJ1-1; 8 bases align to TRBD1. The CDR3 has 14 amino acids. The germline V gene encodes CDR1 SGHRS and CDR2 YFSETQ. The CDR3 region is CASRQDRVNTEAFF. CDR3 in DNA: TGCGCCAGCAGGCAGGACAGGGTGAATACTGAAGCTTTCTTT.

This rearrangement joins TRBV4-2 to TRBJ1-1; tentative D call: TRBD1 (6 bases). The CDR3 extends over 16 amino acids. Trimming pared 4 bases from V and 1 base from J, leaving 16 bases between. Germline V gives CDR1 LGHNA, CDR2 YNFKEQ. CDR3 DNA: TGTGCCAGCAGCCCTACCCCGAGACAGGCGAACACTGAAGCTTTCTTT. It codes for CASSPTPRQANTEAFF.

This chain connects TRBV5-1 to TRBJ2-7; 8 bases map to TRBD1. Germline lookup yields CDR1 SGHRS and CDR2 YFSETQ. The CDR3 extends over 15 amino acids. V dropped 3 bases and J dropped 6; count of bases not matched to a gene: 11. The DNA for the CDR3 is TGCGCCAGCAGCTCGGGACAGGCCCTTTTGGGCGAGCAGTACTTC. It specifies CASSSGQALLGEQYF.

Only one count was recorded for this clone. The chain uses TRBV10-3 and TRBJ2-1; 7 bases line up with TRBD2. The length of the CDR3 is 14 residues. V gave up 0 bases and J gave up 8 bases; unmatched junction bases: 4. Germline-derived CDR1 and CDR2 are ENHRY and SYGVKD. For the CDR3, the DNA is TGTGCCATCAGTGAGTCTGAACGGGAGGATGAGCAGTTCTTC. It codes for CAISESEREDEQFF.

Only one count was recorded for this clone. The chain couples TRBV12-3 or TRBV12-4 to TRBJ2-1; 10 bases agree with TRBD1. The CDR3 contains 12 residues. J gave up 8 bases and V 6 bases, and 1 base lay outside the gene matches. DNA for the CDR3: TGTGCCAGCAGGACAGGGGGCGATGAGCAGTTCTTC. Residues: CASRTGGDEQFF.

This clone occurred once. V and J are TRBV11-3 and TRBJ2-1, with 7 bases identical to TRBD2. V shed 5 bases, J shed 3 bases, and the junction held 7 bases outside the gene matches. The germline CDR1 and CDR2 sequences are SGHNT and YENEEA. The CDR3 loop spans 15 amino acids. CDR3 sequence reads: CASSPRGLSYNEQFF. The CDR3 region has the DNA TGTGCCAGCAGCCCCCGGGGACTAAGCTACAATGAGCAGTTCTTC.

The CDR3 DNA reads TGTGCCAGCAGCTTAAAACAGGGGAGTCAGCCCCAGCATTTT. This sequence encodes CASSLKQGSQPQHF. The genes are TRBV7-8 and TRBJ1-5; 7 nucleotides match TRBD1. The CDR3 has 14 residues. After removal of 2 bases from V and 6 bases from J, the junction contained 4 bases not matched to a gene. Germline CDR1 reads SGHVS; CDR2 reads FQNEAQ.

The chain combines TRBV12-3 or TRBV12-4 with TRBJ1-1; no reliable D call. V was trimmed by 7 bases and J by 1 base, leaving 10 bases between them. The CDR3 covers 13 residues. The CDR3 sequence: CASTEITNTEAFF. The CDR3 coding sequence is TGTGCCAGCACCGAGATAACGAACACTGAAGCTTTCTTT.

The V and J genes are TRBV28 and TRBJ2-5; TRBD1 might be the D (5 bases). The V gene's germline CDR1 is MDHEN and CDR2 SYDVKM. The CDR3 has 13 residues. V dropped 5 bases and J dropped 7 bases, with 14 bases sitting between them. The DNA of the CDR3 is TGTGCCAGCAGTCGACCCTACCAGGGGACCCAGTACTTC. Its translation is CASSRPYQGTQYF.